What follows describes a single T cell receptor beta chain. What it binds is unknown. This record comes from a study of vaccination effects on CD4 cells after COVID-19. Clones were read by immunoSEQ multiplex PCR, and TCRdb kept only the in-frame ones, dropping some. In the table there are fewer than 10,000 clones, 65% to 85% of which are singletons. Antigen-specific CD4+ T cells were expanded with viral peptide pools in the ViraFEST assay before sequencing. Isolation of CD4+ T cells took place after less than twelve days of culture. The specimen was CD4+ T cells from PBMCs cultured with HCoV-229E spike peptides, collected before COVID-19 vaccination. The origin of this receptor is a human donor who received a COVID-19 vaccine.

CDR3 protein: CASSFPQGSEQFF. The DNA for the CDR3 is TGCGCCAGCAGCTTTCCTCAGGGAAGTGAGCAGTTCTTC. The chain carries TRBV5-1 and TRBJ2-1; D might be TRBD1 (5 bases). The ends were cut back, 2 bases at V and 9 bases at J, with 12 bases in the middle. CDR1 SGHRS and CDR2 YFSETQ come from the germline V gene. The length of the CDR3 is 13 residues.